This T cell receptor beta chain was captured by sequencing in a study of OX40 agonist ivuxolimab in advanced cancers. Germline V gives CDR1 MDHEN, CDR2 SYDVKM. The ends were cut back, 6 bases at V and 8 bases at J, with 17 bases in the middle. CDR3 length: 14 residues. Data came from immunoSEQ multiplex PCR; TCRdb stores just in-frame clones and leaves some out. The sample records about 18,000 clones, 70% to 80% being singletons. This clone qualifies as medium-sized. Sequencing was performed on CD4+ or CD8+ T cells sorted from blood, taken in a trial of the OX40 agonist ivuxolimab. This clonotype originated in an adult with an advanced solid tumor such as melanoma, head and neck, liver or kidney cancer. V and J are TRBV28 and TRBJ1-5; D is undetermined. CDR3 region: CASSTGRILEPQHF. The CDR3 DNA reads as TGTGCCAGCAGCACTGGACGGATTCTAGAGCCCCAGCATTTT.